The clone carrying this T cell receptor beta chain came up a few times. Its specificity is unknown. The data derive from a study of early T cells in non-severe SARS-CoV-2 infection. Individual cDNA molecules each received unique molecular identifiers attached to them. TCRdb re-derived calls from the 5' RACE reads in MiXCR, one entry per CDR3 protein. The table shows about 68,000 distinct CDR3 sequences, with roughly a tenth occurring only once. Study-wide points: The VDJdb matching leaned toward anti-spike CD8 responses and overlooked private and CD4 specificities.

The CDR3 loop spans 16 amino acids. J was trimmed by 3 bases and V by 6 bases; bases with no gene match: 6. The chain carries TRBV12-3 or TRBV12-4 and TRBJ2-2, with TRBD2 identical over 11 bases. The sequence came from an adult who was a healthcare worker with PCR-confirmed SARS-CoV-2 infection or an uninfected control (not recorded which). Sequencing used whole blood. CDR3 nucleotides: TGTGCCAGCAGGCGGACTAGCGGGCTGTACACCGGGGAGCTGTTTTTT. It translates to CASRRTSGLYTGELFF.